This T cell receptor (beta chain) comes out of a study of blood T cell repertoires in COVID-19 (TCRdb year 2020). Background for the entire study: The collaborator samples originated in the United States, Italy and Spain and spanned the acute and convalescent phases of COVID-19. The prospective study material was composed of cDNA or gDNA derived from T cells, B-cell-depleted T cells, or PBMCs. The dataset comprised deeply sampled blood TCRbeta repertoires from subjects exposed to, actively infected with, or recovered from COVID-19. A freely available public database, intended as a resource for researchers studying the immune response to SARS-CoV-2, is where the repertoires were released. Samples were obtained from the ongoing ImmuneRACE study (first 160 participants) and from 1,254 subjects provided by 6 global collaborators. Sample metadata almost always included a de-identified subject ID, COVID-19 status, age in years and sex. Where available, HLA class I and class II types were taken from metadata supplied by the sample provider and were not determined by assay-based typing.

Inclusive of the bounding cysteine and phenylalanine, the CDR3 is 15 residues long. Left in the record is the CDR3 DNA by itself, 45 bases read in frame from the first base. V has 6 bases trimmed and J has 10 bases trimmed; junction bases matching no gene number 12. In the germline V gene, CDR1 corresponds to SNHLY and CDR2 to FYNNEI. The collaborating institutions used their own protocols to collect whole blood in K2EDTA tubes. For TCRbeta analysis, collaborators shipped samples as frozen whole blood, isolated PBMCs, or DNA extracted from either of those sample types. Concerning this clone: No antigen is known for it. Base qualities are not at hand, and no much larger clone is one base apart.

TCRbeta CDR3 regions were amplified from genomic DNA by means of the immunoSEQ Assay, a bias-controlled multiplex PCR. The study's own analysis went as follows. The number of nucleated cells in each sample was estimated by amplification of reference gene primers within the assay. To quantify the absolute abundance of each unique TCRbeta CDR3 rearrangement, sequence reads were collapsed and filtered. For each sample, productive Simpson clonality was calculated by taking the square root of Simpson's diversity index across productive rearrangements. TCRdb mirrors the immuneACCESS table, restricted to in-frame sequences. Some clones are absent from its copies; in checked studies, under half trace to an unresolved V gene, and the reason for the others is unknown. D and trimming come from the DNA, and the V and J calls and clone size come from that table. The sample table lists roughly 700,000 clones, approximately 90% of them with a count of one. 0.2% to 0.3% of the sample is taken by the ten largest.

The research as a whole found: Clinical and demographic metadata were provided uncurated, with the amount varying by source and participant.

The chain links TRBV2 with TRBJ1-6; 7 bases in the middle match TRBD1. This sequence was found in a woman younger than 30 with acute or convalescent COVID-19. Sample: peripheral blood. The nucleotide sequence reads as follows: TGTGCCAGCAGCCCCGAGACAGGGCTAATCTCACCCCTCCACTTT. This is translated as CASSPETGLISPLHF.